The 10 T cell receptor beta chains listed next were all sequenced from one sample in a study of blood T cells in healthy people across ages. A sample-barcoded 5' primer and a J-beta primer mix were used in a second PCR of about 7 to 12 cycles. TCRdb fed the 5' RACE reads into MiXCR, producing one record per CDR3 protein. This table holds some 750,000 distinct CDR3 sequences, over 20% found once. The source material was blood. These receptors all come from a man aged 65 to 85 in good health.

This clonotype was seen only a few times. The chain joins TRBV6-1 to TRBJ2-1; TRBD1 aligns across 8 bases. V lost 7 bases to trimming and J lost 4 bases; unmatched junction nucleotides: 12. The CDR3 extends over 16 amino acids. Per the germline V gene, CDR1 is MNHNS and CDR2 is SASEGT. DNA of the CDR3: TGTGCCAGCACCGCCCCGACAGGGGCGAGATACAATGAGCAGTTCTTC. Its translation is CASTAPTGARYNEQFF.

The CDR3 DNA is TGTGCCAGCAGCCAAGTATCCAGGGTGGACACCATATATTTT. It is translated as CASSQVSRVDTIYF. The chain couples TRBV14 to TRBJ1-3, with TRBD1 as a possible D gene (5 bases). Deletions cut 1 base from V and 8 bases from J, with 12 bases between. The CDR3 runs 14 residues. From germline, CDR1 is SGHDN and CDR2 FVKESK.

This clonotype was detected only a few times. The chain combines TRBV7-2 with TRBJ1-5; D remains unclear. V lost 5 bases to trimming and J lost 0 bases, with 8 bases between them. The CDR3 contains 14 residues. Germline V lookup: CDR1 SGHTA, CDR2 FQGNSA. Here the CDR3 reads CASSQLDSNQPQHF. The CDR3 region has the DNA TGTGCCAGCAGCCAGCTAGATAGCAATCAGCCCCAGCATTTT.

This clonotype was counted a few times. The rearrangement uses TRBV2 and TRBJ1-2, with unresolved D. Trimming took 9 bases from V and 2 from J, leaving 13 bases between them. Germline CDR1 reads SNHLY; CDR2 reads FYNNEI. There are 13 residues in the CDR3. The CDR3: CARAEQKNYGYTF. The CDR3 DNA is TGTGCCAGGGCCGAACAGAAAAACTATGGCTACACCTTC.

This sequence joins TRBV11-2 and TRBJ2-1; 12 bases are a match to TRBD2. The V and J ends lost 4 bases and 8 bases, in that order; junction bases with no gene match: 6. The CDR3 totals 15 residues. Germline V gene sequence: CDR1 SGHAT, CDR2 FQNNGV. CDR3 amino acids: CASSSGLAGLDEQFF. Written as DNA, the CDR3 is TGTGCCAGCAGCTCCGGACTAGCGGGACTGGATGAGCAGTTCTTC.

The chain couples TRBV3-1 to TRBJ2-5; 8 bases are shared with TRBD1. The CDR3 consists of 14 residues. Germline-derived CDR1 and CDR2 are LGHDT and YNNKEL (reference sequence). V shed 4 bases and J 4 bases; nucleotides not matched to a gene: 5. The CDR3 region has the DNA TGTGCCAGCAGCCCGGGACAGGCCACAGAGACCCAGTACTTC. This gives the protein CASSPGQATETQYF.

The table lists this clonotype with a few counts. J is TRBJ1-2 and V is TRBV2, with 7 bases identical to TRBD1. CDR3 size: 14 residues. The germline V gene has CDR1 SNHLY and CDR2 FYNNEI. J gave up 6 bases and V 7 bases, and 11 bases lay outside the gene matches. CDR3 sequence reads: CASTEQGLGHGYTF. CDR3 in DNA: TGTGCCAGCACAGAACAGGGGCTTGGACATGGCTACACCTTC.

CDR3 nucleotide sequence: TGTGCCAGTAGCGGGAGAAAGCAGGATGAGCAGTTCTTC. This codes for CASSGRKQDEQFF. The chain couples TRBV10-3 to TRBJ2-1; 9 nucleotides agree with TRBD2. J lost 8 bases, V lost 10 bases, and 9 bases had no gene match. CDR1 and CDR2 (germline): ENHRY, SYGVKD. The CDR3 spans 13 residues.

The chain has TRBV11-2 and TRBJ1-5; 7 positions agree with TRBD1. The CDR3 contains 15 residues. With 0 bases clipped from V and 4 bases from J, the junction kept 3 bases outside the gene matches. Per germline, CDR1 SGHAT and CDR2 FQNNGV. In nucleotides, the CDR3 is TGTGCCAGCAGCTTAGATGGGACAGCAAATCAGCCCCAGCATTTT. Amino acids: CASSLDGTANQPQHF.

This clonotype came up many times. The genes are TRBV6-2 or TRBV6-3 and TRBJ1-2, with D perhaps matching TRBD1 (5 bases). Germline V CDR1 and CDR2: MNHEY, SVGEGT. V lost 7 bases to trimming and J lost 6 bases, with 12 bases between them. The CDR3 has 12 amino acids. The CDR3 protein is CASKRQLHGYTF. The CDR3 DNA reads TGTGCCAGCAAGAGACAGCTGCATGGCTACACCTTC.